This entry lists 32 T cell receptor beta chains sequenced from one sample in a study of shared clonotypes between healthy human individuals. Sequencing used immunoSEQ multiplex PCR; TCRdb keeps in-frame clones, though not all of them. The data contain roughly 450,000 clones, 79% of them seen just once; the ten biggest clones take up 13%. Material: PBMCs. All receptors derive from a woman aged 40 to 50 in good health. Some clones in this sample may be carry-over from other donors' samples.

This chain joins TRBV30 and TRBJ2-7; no clear D. V lost 2 bases, J lost 10 bases, and 18 bases lay in between. Germline loops: CDR1 GTSNPN, CDR2 SVGIG (reference sequence). There are 13 residues in the CDR3. CDR3 in amino acids: CAWSSGRVSIQYF. CDR3 sequence (DNA): TGTGCCTGGAGTAGTGGTAGAGTAAGTATACAGTACTTC.

The chain couples TRBV5-1 to TRBJ2-1; D is uncertain. The CDR3 consists of 15 residues. Germline CDR1 is SGHRS and CDR2 is YFSETQ. V lost 0 bases, J lost 8 bases, and 15 bases lay in between. The CDR3 loop reads CASSLEGLTYDEQFF. The CDR3 coding sequence is TGCGCCAGCAGCTTGGAGGGCCTGACGTACGATGAGCAGTTCTTC. The full variable domain, with the rest looked up from reference TRBV5-1 and TRBJ2-1, is KAGVTQTPRYLIKTRGQQVTLSCSPISGHRSVSWYQQTPGQGLQFLFEYFSETQRNKGNFPGRFSGRQFSNSRSEMNVSTLELGDSALYLCASSLEGLTYDEQFFGPGTRLTVL.

This clone was detected only once. The CDR3: CASSAGQPHYEQYF. The CDR3 DNA sequence: TGTGCCAGCAGTGCAGGACAGCCACACTACGAGCAGTACTTC. The chain employs TRBV25-1 and TRBJ2-7; TRBD1 might be the D (6 bases). CDR1 and CDR2 (germline): MGHDK, SYGVNS. The CDR3 extends over 14 amino acids. Between the trimmed V and J ends, which lost 4 bases and 3 bases, there was a span of 13 bases.

The gene calls are TRBV15 and TRBJ2-2; 13 positions match TRBD2. The CDR3 extends over 16 amino acids. Germline V gene sequence: CDR1 LNHNV, CDR2 YYDKDF (reference sequence). V lost 3 bases and J lost 6; bases outside the gene matches: 4. The CDR3 loop reads CATSRRLAGGPGELFF. Written as DNA, the CDR3 is TGTGCCACCAGCAGGAGACTAGCGGGAGGCCCCGGGGAGCTGTTTTTT.

This sequence joins TRBV6-1 and TRBJ1-4; D uncertain. This CDR3 has 14 residues. V lost 1 base to trimming and J lost 6 bases, with 9 bases between them. Looked up from germline, CDR1 is MNHNS and CDR2 is SASEGT. CDR3 sequence: CASSEDGGDEKLFF. The CDR3 DNA follows: TGTGCCAGCAGTGAAGACGGCGGGGATGAAAAACTGTTTTTT.

This chain joins TRBV28 and TRBJ1-4; no firm D call. Germline V gene lookup returns CDR1 MDHEN and CDR2 SYDVKM. The CDR3 extends over 14 amino acids. V lost 2 bases and J 8 bases, leaving 12 bases between the germline ends. CDR3 loop: CASSLETLPEKLFF. CDR3 bases: TGTGCCAGCAGTTTAGAGACCCTTCCCGAAAAACTGTTTTTT.

The chain combines TRBV7-2 with TRBJ2-1; perhaps TRBD1 as D (6 bases). The CDR3 runs 14 residues. Trimming shortened V by 5 bases and J by 2 bases, and 10 bases separated the two germline ends. Germline CDR1 is SGHTA and CDR2 is FQGNSA. The CDR3 DNA reads as TGTGCCAGCAGCAAGGACAGTGCCTACAATGAGCAGTTCTTC. This gives the protein CASSKDSAYNEQFF.

The V call is TRBV7-2, the J call TRBJ1-5, with D tentatively TRBD1 (5 bases). V lost 3 bases, J lost 10 bases, and 19 bases lay in between. This CDR3 comprises 15 residues. The germline V gene encodes CDR1 SGHTA and CDR2 FQGNSA. CDR3 amino acids: CASSFDRDGLGPQHF. CDR3 DNA: TGTGCCAGCAGCTTTGACCGGGACGGACTTGGACCCCAGCATTTT.

V and J are TRBV15 and TRBJ1-5; the D gene is possibly TRBD1 (5 bases). V was trimmed by 0 bases and J by 2 bases, leaving 11 bases between them. The germline V gene has CDR1 LNHNV and CDR2 YYDKDF (reference sequence). The CDR3 has 16 amino acids. The CDR3 sequence is CATSREGGGGNQPQHF. CDR3 nucleotide sequence: TGTGCCACCAGCAGAGAGGGGGGAGGGGGCAATCAGCCCCAGCATTTT.

The J gene is TRBJ2-5, the V gene TRBV11-2, with 11 bases lining up with TRBD2. V trimming: 1 base; J trimming: 4 bases; junction bases outside the gene matches: 11. Germline V gene lookup returns CDR1 SGHAT and CDR2 FQNNGV. This CDR3 has 18 amino acids. The CDR3: CASSLGFSGRAFSETQYF. As DNA, the CDR3 is TGTGCCAGCAGCTTAGGGTTTAGCGGGAGGGCCTTTTCAGAGACCCAGTACTTC.

V and J are TRBV5-6 and TRBJ1-1; perhaps TRBD1 as D (5 bases). The germline gives CDR1 SGHDT, CDR2 YYEEEE. This CDR3 comprises 15 residues. The V end lost 0 bases, the J end lost 11 bases, and 20 bases lay between the germline ends. In DNA, the CDR3 is TGTGCCAGCAGCTTGGCGGGGCTCGGGAGGGGTGAGGCTTTCTTT. Translation: CASSLAGLGRGEAFF. The whole variable domain, remainder taken from reference TRBV5-6 and TRBJ1-1, is DAGVTQSPTHLIKTRGQQVTLRCSPKSGHDTVSWYQQALGQGPQFIFQYYEEEERQRGNFPDRFSGHQFPNYSSELNVNALLLGDSALYLCASSLAGLGRGEAFFGQGTRLTVV.

The J gene is TRBJ2-2, the V gene TRBV27; maybe TRBD1 (6 bases). CDR1 MNHEY and CDR2 SMNVEV come from the germline V gene (reference sequence). This CDR3 spans 15 amino acids. With 5 bases removed from V and 1 base from J, the gap between germline ends came to 11 bases. The CDR3 sequence is CASSPDRRNTGELFF. The CDR3 region has the DNA TGTGCCAGCAGTCCAGACAGGAGGAACACCGGGGAGCTGTTTTTT.

The rearrangement uses TRBV30 and TRBJ2-7, with no clear D. Trimming cost V 2 bases and J 0 bases, with 11 bases left between them. The CDR3 is 14 amino acids. CDR1 GTSNPN and CDR2 SVGIG come from the germline V gene (reference sequence). CDR3: CAWSWARGSYEQYF. The CDR3 DNA reads as TGTGCCTGGAGTTGGGCACGAGGCTCCTACGAGCAGTACTTC. Together with reference TRBV30 and TRBJ2-7, the CDR3 gives the full variable domain: SQTIHQWPATLVQPVGSPLSLECTVEGTSNPNLYWYRQAAGRGLQLLFYSVGIGQISSEVPQNLSASRPQDRQFILSSKKLLLSDSGFYLCAWSWARGSYEQYFGPGTRLTVT.

The rearrangement uses TRBV7-2 and TRBJ2-3; 10 bases fit TRBD2. V shed 1 base and J 1 base; nucleotides not matched to a gene: 11. Germline CDR1 is SGHTA and CDR2 is FQGNSA. This CDR3 region has 19 residues. The CDR3 is CASSLVPSGRALRTDTQYF. CDR3 nucleotide sequence: TGTGCCAGCAGCTTAGTTCCAAGCGGGAGGGCCTTGCGCACAGATACGCAGTATTTT.

V is TRBV11-2 and J is TRBJ2-7, with D unresolved. The germline V gene has CDR1 SGHAT and CDR2 FQNNGV. V was trimmed by 4 bases and J by 7 bases, leaving 8 bases between them. This CDR3 comprises 11 residues. CDR3 sequence: CASSSGDEQYF. As DNA, the CDR3 is TGTGCCAGCAGCTCTGGGGATGAGCAGTACTTC.

The chain joins TRBV11-2 to TRBJ2-5; tentatively, D is TRBD1 (5 bases). Trimming removed 1 base at V and 5 bases at J, with 8 bases between. The length of the CDR3 is 13 residues. The germline V gene has CDR1 SGHAT and CDR2 FQNNGV. CDR3 amino acids: CASSLGRVETQYF. CDR3 sequence (DNA): TGTGCCAGCAGCTTAGGCAGGGTGGAGACCCAGTACTTC.

V gene TRBV5-6 combines with J gene TRBJ2-7, with TRBD1 identical over 9 bases. This CDR3 comprises 14 residues. V shed 4 bases, J shed 3 bases, and the junction held 5 bases outside the gene matches. CDR1 is SGHDT, CDR2 YYEEEE, per germline. The CDR3 DNA follows: TGTGCCAGCAGCCTACCGGGACAGGGCTACGAGCAGTACTTC. This encodes CASSLPGQGYEQYF.

The genes are TRBV4-1 and TRBJ2-7, with 8 bases fitting TRBD2. Germline trimming cut 0 bases from V and 0 bases from J; bases unmatched to any gene: 10. The CDR3 loop spans 18 amino acids. CDR1 is MGHRA, CDR2 YSYEKL, per germline. CDR3 protein: CASSQEGFIGTSSYEQYF. The CDR3 DNA is TGCGCCAGCAGCCAAGAAGGTTTTATAGGGACTAGCTCCTACGAGCAGTACTTC.

The V and J genes are TRBV29-1 and TRBJ1-5, with D possibly being TRBD1 (6 bases). The V gene's germline CDR1 is SQVTM and CDR2 ANQGSEA. Trimming took off 7 bases at V and 0 bases at J, with 10 bases between the two ends. The CDR3 loop spans 13 amino acids. The CDR3 sequence: CSARQDSNQPQHF. Here the CDR3 DNA reads TGCAGCGCTAGACAGGATAGCAATCAGCCCCAGCATTTT.

The rearrangement links TRBV27 to TRBJ2-1; the D gene could be TRBD1 or TRBD2 (5 bases each). Germline V gene sequence: CDR1 MNHEY, CDR2 SMNVEV (reference sequence). Trimming removed 5 bases at V and 6 bases at J, with 17 bases between. This CDR3 comprises 15 residues. CDR3 sequence: CASSGGRSKVNEQFF. The CDR3, as DNA: TGTGCCAGCAGTGGGGGAAGGAGCAAGGTCAATGAGCAGTTCTTC.

V is TRBV18 and J is TRBJ2-3; D may be TRBD2 (6 bases). V lost 4 bases, J lost 6 bases, and 14 bases lay in between. In germline, CDR1 is KGHSH, CDR2 LQKENI. The CDR3 is made up of 14 amino acids. The CDR3 region is CASSLGWEADTQYF. CDR3 sequence (DNA): TGTGCCAGCTCACTTGGCTGGGAGGCCGATACGCAGTATTTT.

The J gene is TRBJ2-5, the V gene TRBV6-5; the D gene is possibly TRBD1 (5 bases). V gave up 5 bases and J gave up 4 bases, with 11 bases separating them. Germline V lookup: CDR1 MNHEY, CDR2 SVGAGI. The CDR3 sequence is 13 residues long. The CDR3 nucleotides read TGTGCCAGCAGTACTTCCAGGGCAGAGACCCAGTACTTC. This translates into CASSTSRAETQYF.

This clone occurred once. The chain couples TRBV30 to TRBJ2-2; no reliable D call. Trimming removed 3 bases at V and 4 bases at J, with 15 bases between. The CDR3 runs to 15 residues. From germline, CDR1 is GTSNPN and CDR2 SVGIG (reference sequence). The CDR3 region is CAWRAAPLSTGELFF. DNA of the CDR3: TGTGCCTGGAGGGCAGCGCCCCTAAGCACCGGGGAGCTGTTTTTT.

V usage is TRBV7-9 and J usage is TRBJ1-1; D possibly corresponds to TRBD1 (5 bases). Germline CDR1 SEHNR, CDR2 FQNEAQ (reference sequence). The CDR3 is made up of 16 amino acids. Deletions cut 1 base from V and 3 bases from J, with 15 bases between. CDR3 sequence (DNA): TGTGCCAGCAGCTTAGGATTTGACAGCCTTCACACTGAAGCTTTCTTT. This codes for CASSLGFDSLHTEAFF.

This clone was detected a few times. The J gene is TRBJ1-5, the V gene TRBV4-2; no clear D gene. CDR3 length equals 14 residues. In germline, CDR1 is LGHNA, CDR2 YNFKEQ. V was trimmed by 2 bases and J by 5 bases, leaving 10 bases between them. In DNA, the CDR3 is TGTGCCAGCAGCCAAATGCAGGAGGATCAGCCCCAGCATTTT. Residues: CASSQMQEDQPQHF.

The chain uses TRBV5-1 and TRBJ2-2; tentatively, D is TRBD2 (5 bases). V was clipped by 4 bases and J by 4 bases, with 5 bases between them. The germline V gene encodes CDR1 SGHRS and CDR2 YFSETQ. This CDR3 region has 12 residues. The CDR3 sequence is CASSEGTGELFF. The CDR3, as DNA: TGCGCCAGCAGCGAGGGCACCGGGGAGCTGTTTTTT.

The rearrangement uses TRBV5-1 and TRBJ2-1; D call uncertain. The CDR3 runs to 13 residues. Germline V gives CDR1 SGHRS, CDR2 YFSETQ. V shed 0 bases and J shed 4 bases, with 5 bases lying between them. Here the CDR3 reads CASSLGAYNEQFF. In nucleotides, the CDR3 is TGCGCCAGCAGCTTGGGGGCGTACAATGAGCAGTTCTTC. The entire variable domain, with the rest obtained from reference TRBV5-1 and TRBJ2-1, is as follows: KAGVTQTPRYLIKTRGQQVTLSCSPISGHRSVSWYQQTPGQGLQFLFEYFSETQRNKGNFPGRFSGRQFSNSRSEMNVSTLELGDSALYLCASSLGAYNEQFFGPGTRLTVL.

This clone was seen a few times. The chain joins TRBV5-6 to TRBJ2-7, with D hard to call. Trimming took off 0 bases at V and 0 bases at J, with 7 bases between the two ends. The CDR3 sequence is 14 residues long. From germline, CDR1 is SGHDT and CDR2 YYEEEE. Written as DNA, the CDR3 is TGTGCCAGCAGCTTGGTATGGAGCTCCTACGAGCAGTACTTC. This gives the protein CASSLVWSSYEQYF.

The chain employs TRBV6-1 and TRBJ2-2, with D perhaps TRBD1 or TRBD2 (5 bases each). V was pared by 4 bases and J by 6 bases, with 18 bases between. Germline lookup yields CDR1 MNHNS and CDR2 SASEGT. CDR3 length: 16 residues. The CDR3 reads CASSGPGTVVSGELFF. As DNA, the CDR3 is TGTGCCAGCAGTGGCCCCGGGACCGTAGTATCCGGGGAGCTGTTTTTT.

The rearrangement uses TRBV27 and TRBJ2-7; 9 bases are shared with TRBD2. V was clipped by 6 bases and J by 3 bases; unmatched bases: 6. Germline V gives CDR1 MNHEY, CDR2 SMNVEV (reference sequence). CDR3 length: 14 residues. CDR3 loop: CASSLAGVNYEQYF. The CDR3 bases are TGTGCCAGCAGCTTAGCGGGAGTGAACTACGAGCAGTACTTC.

This clone was detected only once. This chain joins TRBV7-9 and TRBJ2-5; D unresolved. CDR1 is SEHNR and CDR2 is FQNEAQ in the germline V gene (reference sequence). V was clipped by 1 base and J by 9 bases, with 6 bases between them. The CDR3 runs to 11 residues. CDR3 residues: CASSLERSQYF. The CDR3 DNA reads as TGTGCCAGCAGCTTAGAGCGTTCCCAGTACTTC. Full variable domain (outside the CDR3, taken from reference TRBV7-9 and TRBJ2-5): DTGVSQNPRHKITKRGQNVTFRCDPISEHNRLYWYRQTLGQGPEFLTYFQNEAQLEKSRLLSDRFSAERPKGSFSTLEIQRTEQGDSAMYLCASSLERSQYFGPGTRLLVL.

A note on this clone: The junction differs from germline at one of its ends, possibly a read error. Other DNA variants within this sample encode the same CDR3. This chain connects TRBV10-3 to TRBJ1-2; the D is unclear. Germline CDR1 reads ENHRY; CDR2 reads SYGVKD. The CDR3 loop spans 12 amino acids. The CDR3 region has the DNA TGTGCCATCAGCGAGTCCCCGGGGGGCTACACCTTC. Residues: CAISESPGGYTF.